Presented here are 21 T cell receptor beta chains from one specimen sequenced in a study of control samples from healthy donors and cancer patients. Some clones are missing from TCRdb's copy, which holds only in-frame ones; the method was immunoSEQ multiplex PCR. The sample shows more than 85,000 clones, about 91% of them seen only once. The sequenced sample consisted of blood. The receptors were sampled from a woman under 30 in good health.

The rearrangement joins TRBV6-6 to TRBJ1-3; D uncertain. Trimming removed 0 bases at V and 0 bases at J, with 6 bases between. The CDR3 has 15 residues. Germline V gene sequence: CDR1 MNHNY, CDR2 SVGAGI (reference sequence). This chain's CDR3 is CASSYSNPSGNTIYF. CDR3 sequence (DNA): TGTGCCAGCAGTTACTCGAACCCCTCTGGAAACACCATATATTTT.

The J gene is TRBJ1-2, the V gene TRBV6-5; no reliable D call. This CDR3 is built from 13 residues. CDR1 and CDR2 (germline): MNHEY, SVGAGI. The germline V and J ends were trimmed by 5 bases and 1 base, with 8 bases remaining between them. CDR3 bases: TGTGCCAGCAGTACCAACCTTAACTATGGCTACACCTTC. Protein product: CASSTNLNYGYTF.

V gene TRBV28 combines with J gene TRBJ1-2; D is undetermined. Per germline, CDR1 MDHEN and CDR2 SYDVKM. CDR3 length equals 13 residues. With 2 bases removed from V and 5 bases from J, the gap between germline ends came to 9 bases. This CDR3 is CASSLKSAYGYTF. The CDR3 nucleotides read TGTGCCAGCAGTTTAAAGTCAGCTTATGGCTACACCTTC.

V gene TRBV7-2 combines with J gene TRBJ1-2, with 8 positions matching TRBD1. This CDR3 region has 14 residues. Germline values: CDR1 SGHTA, CDR2 FQGNSA. With V trimmed by 7 bases and J by 4 bases, 8 bases remained unmatched. Here the CDR3 reads CASTPAGGIYGYTF. The CDR3 DNA follows: TGTGCCAGCACCCCTGCAGGGGGCATCTATGGCTACACCTTC.

The rearrangement joins TRBV6-5 to TRBJ2-7; 12 bases line up with TRBD2. This CDR3 contains 15 residues. Germline CDR1 reads MNHEY; CDR2 reads SVGAGI. The trim removed 5 bases at V and 2 bases at J, leaving 4 bases unmatched. CDR3 sequence: CASSPLAGGPYEQYF. The CDR3 DNA follows: TGTGCCAGCAGTCCCCTAGCGGGAGGGCCCTACGAGCAGTACTTC.

The rearrangement uses TRBV6-5 and TRBJ1-4, with D possibly being TRBD1 (5 bases). The germline V and J ends were trimmed by 4 bases and 5 bases, with 17 bases remaining between them. The length of the CDR3 is 16 residues. Germline V gives CDR1 MNHEY, CDR2 SVGAGI. CDR3 protein: CASSSTPRGSNEKLFF. CDR3 nucleotides: TGTGCCAGCAGTTCGACCCCGCGGGGCTCAAATGAAAAACTGTTTTTT.

The chain is built from TRBV6-4 and TRBJ2-1; the match to TRBD2 covers 8 bases. Germline values: CDR1 MRHNA, CDR2 SNTAGT. This CDR3 region has 16 residues. V shed 2 bases and J 3 bases; nucleotides not matched to a gene: 6. CDR3 bases: TGTGCCAGCAGTGACCTGGGGCGGGGGGACTACAATGAGCAGTTCTTC. Protein sequence: CASSDLGRGDYNEQFF.

V gene TRBV2 combines with J gene TRBJ2-3; D is perhaps TRBD1 or TRBD2 (7 bases each). V was cut by 6 bases and J by 6 bases, with 19 bases left in between. The CDR3 spans 15 residues. In germline, CDR1 is SNHLY, CDR2 FYNNEI. The chain's CDR3 is CASRWAGGASDTQYF. The DNA of the CDR3 is TGTGCCAGCAGATGGGCAGGGGGGGCCTCCGATACGCAGTATTTT. The full variable domain, in which reference TRBV2 and TRBJ2-3 provide the parts outside the CDR3, is EPEVTQTPSHQVTQMGQEVILRCVPISNHLYFYWYRQILGQKVEFLVSFYNNEISEKSEIFDDQFSVERPDGSNFTLKIRSTKLEDSAMYFCASRWAGGASDTQYFGPGTRLTVL.

V and J are TRBV19 and TRBJ1-4; D ambiguous. This CDR3 has 15 residues. In germline, CDR1 is LNHDA, CDR2 SQIVND (reference sequence). V lost 7 bases, J lost 6 bases, and 18 bases lay in between. For the CDR3, the DNA is TGTGCCAGTACCCCGGGAGGCCTTCGGGATGAAAAACTGTTTTTT. Translation gives CASTPGGLRDEKLFF.

The chain carries TRBV10-3 and TRBJ1-6, with D possibly TRBD1 on 5 matching bases. The CDR3 is 13 residues long. Between the trimmed V and J ends, which lost 0 bases and 13 bases, there was a span of 10 bases. Germline V gives CDR1 ENHRY, CDR2 SYGVKD. CDR3 protein: CAISESGGYPLHF. The CDR3 region has the DNA TGTGCCATCAGTGAGTCTGGGGGTTATCCCCTCCACTTT.

The J gene is TRBJ2-7, the V gene TRBV9; D is perhaps TRBD1 (6 bases). The CDR3 sequence is 17 residues long. The germline V gene has CDR1 SGDLS and CDR2 YYNGEE. V was clipped by 0 bases and J by 3 bases, with 19 bases between them. The CDR3 coding sequence is TGTGCCAGCAGCGTAGGTGCTGGGGGCCCGCCCTACTACGAGCAGTACTTC. Its protein is CASSVGAGGPPYYEQYF.

The chain employs TRBV19 and TRBJ2-1, with TRBD1 identical over 7 bases. Trimming removed 6 bases from V and 5 bases from J; junction bases left unmatched: 7. The CDR3 is made up of 14 amino acids. Germline CDR1 LNHDA, CDR2 SQIVND (reference sequence). The CDR3 is CASRTTGMDNEQFF. The CDR3 DNA follows: TGTGCCAGTAGGACGACAGGGATGGACAATGAGCAGTTCTTC.

The chain has TRBV9 and TRBJ2-1; 10 bases line up with TRBD2. Germline V CDR1 and CDR2: SGDLS, YYNGEE. The V segment lost 1 base and the J segment 6 bases; nucleotides outside the gene matches: 4. CDR3 length: 15 amino acids. For the CDR3, the DNA is TGTGCCAGCAGCGTAAGCGGGAGGGCTGGCAATGAGCAGTTCTTC. Its protein product is CASSVSGRAGNEQFF.

The J gene is TRBJ1-4, the V gene TRBV6-5; a possible D gene is TRBD1 (6 bases). Per the germline V gene, CDR1 is MNHEY and CDR2 is SVGAGI. The CDR3 is 15 amino acids. Trimming stripped 0 bases from V and 7 bases from J, with 12 bases between. In DNA, the CDR3 is TGTGCCAGCAGTTACTCGGCAGGGGCCTCTGAAAAACTGTTTTTT. This translates into CASSYSAGASEKLFF.

The chain joins TRBV5-1 to TRBJ2-2; D is possibly TRBD1 or TRBD2 (7 bases each). The CDR3 has 14 residues. Trimming took off 3 bases at V and 4 bases at J, with 10 bases between the two ends. Looked up from germline, CDR1 is SGHRS and CDR2 is YFSETQ. The DNA for the CDR3 is TGCGCCAGCAGCTCAGGGGGGGCCACCGGGGAGCTGTTTTTT. Its translation: CASSSGGATGELFF. Drawing the rest from reference TRBV5-1 and TRBJ2-2, the complete variable domain is KAGVTQTPRYLIKTRGQQVTLSCSPISGHRSVSWYQQTPGQGLQFLFEYFSETQRNKGNFPGRFSGRQFSNSRSEMNVSTLELGDSALYLCASSSGGATGELFFGEGSRLTVL.

This chain joins TRBV3-1 (or the pseudogene TRBV3-2) and TRBJ1-1, with a tentative D call TRBD1 (6 bases). The CDR3 is 13 residues long. CDR1 is LGHDT, CDR2 YNNKEL, per germline (reference sequence). V lost 4 bases and J 6 bases, leaving 12 bases between the germline ends. The CDR3 spells CASSPPGHPEAFF. Here the CDR3 DNA reads TGTGCCAGCAGCCCCCCGGGACACCCTGAAGCTTTCTTT.

This clone was detected only once. This chain links TRBV7-8 with TRBJ1-3, with unresolved D. V was pared by 11 bases and J by 4 bases, with 12 bases between. Looked up from germline, CDR1 is SGHVS and CDR2 is FQNEAQ. The CDR3 spans 12 residues. CDR3 DNA: TGTGCCGTCAAGGTGTGGGGAAACACCATATATTTT. Translation gives CAVKVWGNTIYF. Full variable domain (outside the CDR3, taken from reference TRBV7-8 and TRBJ1-3): GAGVSQSPRYKVAKRGQDVALRCDPISGHVSLFWYQQALGQGPEFLTYFQNEAQLDKSGLPSDRFFAERPEGSVSTLKIQRTQQEDSAVYLCAVKVWGNTIYFGEGSWLTVV.

V usage is TRBV5-4 and J usage is TRBJ1-2; D is uncertain. This CDR3 spans 14 amino acids. CDR1 is SGHNT and CDR2 is YYREEE in the germline V gene (reference sequence). V was clipped by 0 bases and J by 3 bases, with 9 bases between them. The CDR3: CASSLAGRDYGYTF. CDR3 bases: TGTGCCAGCAGCTTGGCCGGGAGGGACTATGGCTACACCTTC.

CDR3 DNA sequence: TGTGCCAGTAGTGGGACAGGGGCCTATGGCTACACCTTC. Its translation is CASSGTGAYGYTF. V usage is TRBV19 and J usage is TRBJ1-2, with TRBD1 identical over 10 bases. The V and J ends lost 5 bases and 4 bases, in that order; junction bases with no gene match: 1. This CDR3 has 13 residues. Germline V gene data show CDR1 as LNHDA and CDR2 as SQIVND (reference sequence).

This sequence joins TRBV6-5 and TRBJ2-7, with D perhaps being TRBD1 or TRBD2 (5 bases each). V was clipped by 8 bases and J by 4 bases, with 15 bases between them. This CDR3 has 13 residues. Germline V gene data show CDR1 as MNHEY and CDR2 as SVGAGI. The CDR3 DNA is TGTGCCAGCGAGGGACCGTCGCCGTACGAGCAGTACTTC. Translated, it gives CASEGPSPYEQYF.

This chain uses TRBV11-1 with TRBJ2-3; D not resolved. From germline, CDR1 is SGHAT and CDR2 FQDESV (reference sequence). Trimming pared 3 bases from V and 1 base from J, leaving 8 bases between. This CDR3 has 14 amino acids. This CDR3 is CASSFLGGTDTQYF. CDR3 nucleotides: TGTGCCAGCAGCTTCTTAGGTGGCACAGATACGCAGTATTTT.